This TCR beta chain was sequenced in a study of blood T cells in healthy people across ages. It was with a sample-barcoded 5' primer and a J-beta primer mix that a second PCR of about 7 to 12 cycles was run. At least 2.5 million CDR3-containing paired-end reads were obtained per sample. From the 5' RACE reads, TCRdb called clonotypes with MiXCR, one entry per CDR3 protein. The sample has some 880,000 distinct CDR3 sequences, under 40% seen once. This clonotype has a count of ten or more. Its antigen is as yet unknown. V was trimmed by 3 bases and J by 2 bases, leaving 9 bases between them. This CDR3 is 13 amino acids long. Germline V gives CDR1 DFQATT, CDR2 SNEGSKA (reference sequence). Study conclusions and caveats: As age increased, TCR beta diversity per million T cells fell in a roughly linear fashion.

Sequences were obtained from blood. The rearrangement joins TRBV20-1 to TRBJ2-3; the D gene is possibly TRBD2 (6 bases). This receptor was taken from a young man in good health. The CDR3 bases are TGCAGTGCTAGCGGCGGGGACACAGATACGCAGTATTTT. Its translation: CSASGGDTDTQYF.